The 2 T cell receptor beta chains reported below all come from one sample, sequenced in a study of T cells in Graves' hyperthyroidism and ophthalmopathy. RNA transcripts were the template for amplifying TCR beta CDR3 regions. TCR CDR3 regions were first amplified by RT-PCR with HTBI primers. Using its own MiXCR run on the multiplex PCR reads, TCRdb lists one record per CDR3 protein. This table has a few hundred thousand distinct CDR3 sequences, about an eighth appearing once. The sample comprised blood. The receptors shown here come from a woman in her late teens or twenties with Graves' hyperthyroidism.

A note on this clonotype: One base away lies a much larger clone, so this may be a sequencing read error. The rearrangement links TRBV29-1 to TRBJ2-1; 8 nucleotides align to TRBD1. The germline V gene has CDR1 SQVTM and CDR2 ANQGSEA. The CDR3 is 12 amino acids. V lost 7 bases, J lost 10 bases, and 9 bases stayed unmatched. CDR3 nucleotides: TGCAGCGCCGGGACAGGTCAGGACGAGCAGTTCTTC. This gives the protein CSAGTGQDEQFF.

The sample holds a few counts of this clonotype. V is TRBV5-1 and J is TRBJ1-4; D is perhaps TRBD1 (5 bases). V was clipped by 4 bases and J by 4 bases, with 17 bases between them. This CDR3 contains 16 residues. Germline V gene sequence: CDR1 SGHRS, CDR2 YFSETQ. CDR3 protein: CASSNFEDSGNEKLFF. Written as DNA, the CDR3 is TGCGCCAGCAGCAACTTCGAAGACAGCGGTAATGAAAAACTGTTTTTT.